A single sample gave rise to the 19 T cell receptor beta chains below, sequenced in a study of blood T cell repertoires in COVID-19 (dated by TCRdb to the early 2020s). Libraries were made using the immunoSEQ multiplex PCR assay. The immuneACCESS repertoire file appears here via TCRdb, limited to in-frame rearrangements. These files lack a portion of the clones; in checked studies, under half of the deficit traces to unresolved V genes, and the cause of the others is not known. For this sample the table gives hundreds of thousands of clones, of which about 84% were detected only once. Around 4.7% of the sample is taken by the ten largest. The source material was PBMCs or T cells enriched from blood (not recorded which). The source is a young man with acute COVID-19.

This clone was counted between two and nine times. This sequence joins TRBV13 and TRBJ1-1, with D hard to call. Germline V gives CDR1 PRHDT, CDR2 FYEKMQ (reference sequence). The CDR3 has 12 amino acids. The V end lost 1 base, the J end lost 7 bases, and 7 bases lay between the germline ends. This chain's CDR3 is CASSLENFEAFF. The CDR3 coding sequence is TGTGCCAGCAGCTTAGAGAACTTTGAAGCTTTCTTT.

This clone has only a few counts. CDR3 sequence reads: CASSLAPVLAGGYNEQFF. In nucleotides, the CDR3 is TGTGCCAGCAGCCTCGCCCCGGTACTAGCGGGGGGTTACAATGAGCAGTTCTTC. The V gene is TRBV9, the J gene TRBJ2-1, with 12 bases that match TRBD2. Germline V gives CDR1 SGDLS, CDR2 YYNGEE. The CDR3 loop spans 18 amino acids. J lost 4 bases, V lost 4 bases, and 12 bases had no gene match.

This clone has only a few counts. The V gene is TRBV9, the J gene TRBJ2-2, with 8 nucleotides matching TRBD2. The J segment lost 6 bases and the V segment lost 0 bases, leaving 7 bases of the junction unmatched. Germline CDR1 SGDLS, CDR2 YYNGEE. The CDR3 has 16 residues. The CDR3 sequence: CASSVGGLAYAGELFF. In DNA, the CDR3 is TGTGCCAGCAGCGTAGGAGGACTAGCATATGCCGGGGAGCTGTTTTTT.

The V call is TRBV29-1, the J call TRBJ1-1, with D maybe TRBD1 (5 bases). Germline V lookup: CDR1 SQVTM, CDR2 ANQGSEA. Deletions cut 4 bases from V and 1 base from J, with 13 bases between. CDR3 length: 14 amino acids. The DNA of the CDR3 is TGCAGCGTTGGTGGGGGGGATGAGAACACTGAAGCTTTCTTT. Its translation is CSVGGGDENTEAFF.

This clone has a single count. This rearrangement joins TRBV7-9 to TRBJ1-1; D possibly corresponds to TRBD1 (5 bases). Germline V gives CDR1 SEHNR, CDR2 FQNEAQ (reference sequence). The CDR3 runs to 11 residues. Trimming pared 11 bases from V and 1 base from J, leaving 8 bases between. The CDR3 spells CAGRGNTEAFF. The CDR3 DNA reads as TGTGCCGGGAGGGGGAACACTGAAGCTTTCTTT.

This chain connects TRBV19 to TRBJ1-5; D is possibly TRBD1 (6 bases). V dropped 3 bases and J dropped 0 bases, with 15 bases sitting between them. The CDR3 length is 17 residues. The V gene's germline CDR1 is LNHDA and CDR2 SQIVND (reference sequence). Here the CDR3 reads CASSIRDTLFSNQPQHF. The DNA of the CDR3 is TGTGCCAGTAGTATCCGGGACACTCTCTTTAGCAATCAGCCCCAGCATTTT.

V gene TRBV6-5 combines with J gene TRBJ1-6; D ambiguous. The V gene lost 3 bases and the J gene lost 7 bases, with 13 bases spanning the gap. The CDR3 is 15 residues long. The V gene's germline CDR1 is MNHEY and CDR2 SVGAGI. The CDR3: CASSYNPGLNSPLHF. For the CDR3, the DNA is TGTGCCAGCAGTTATAACCCGGGTCTCAATTCACCCCTCCACTTT.

The rearrangement links TRBV24-1 to TRBJ2-1; D may be TRBD1 (8 bases). Deletions cut 3 bases from V and 10 bases from J, with 15 bases between. The CDR3 has 14 residues. Germline V gene sequence: CDR1 KGHDR, CDR2 SFDVKD. The CDR3 protein is CATSDPGQGGEQFF. CDR3 bases: TGTGCCACCAGTGATCCAGGACAGGGAGGGGAGCAGTTCTTC.

This chain connects TRBV3-1 (or the pseudogene TRBV3-2) to TRBJ1-1; D may be TRBD1 (5 bases). V lost 4 bases and J 1 base, leaving 10 bases between the germline ends. The germline gives CDR1 LGHDT, CDR2 YNNKEL (reference sequence). The CDR3 extends over 14 amino acids. CDR3 residues: CASSRWGQNTEAFF. The CDR3 DNA reads as TGTGCCAGCAGCCGTTGGGGCCAGAACACTGAAGCTTTCTTT.

This rearrangement joins TRBV3-1 (or the pseudogene TRBV3-2) to TRBJ2-7, with 12 bases matching TRBD2. Germline loops: CDR1 LGHDT, CDR2 YNNKEL (reference sequence). V lost 4 bases to trimming and J lost 3 bases; unmatched junction nucleotides: 4. The CDR3 consists of 15 residues. CDR3: CASSLLLAGGYEQYF. The CDR3 DNA reads as TGTGCCAGCAGCCTCCTACTAGCGGGGGGCTACGAGCAGTACTTC.

The DNA of the CDR3 is TGTGCCAGCAGTAGTGGGACAGGGGCCCATCAGCCCCAGCATTTT. It specifies CASSSGTGAHQPQHF. The rearrangement uses TRBV6-6 and TRBJ1-5; 10 nucleotides match TRBD1. V lost 5 bases and J lost 5; bases outside the gene matches: 6. There are 15 residues in the CDR3. Germline CDR1 reads MNHNY; CDR2 reads SVGAGI (reference sequence).

V is TRBV14 and J is TRBJ2-5; D is uncertain. This CDR3 is built from 16 residues. Germline V gene data show CDR1 as SGHDN and CDR2 as FVKESK. The V end was cut by 1 base, the J end by 5 bases, with 17 bases between. CDR3 sequence: CASSQGISLRWETQYF. DNA of the CDR3: TGTGCCAGCAGCCAAGGTATCTCTCTCCGGTGGGAGACCCAGTACTTC.

This clone has only one observation. V is TRBV5-1 and J is TRBJ2-1; the D gene is possibly TRBD1 (5 bases). Germline assignment: CDR1 SGHRS and CDR2 YFSETQ. The germline V and J ends were trimmed by 4 bases and 2 bases, with 7 bases remaining between them. The CDR3 totals 13 residues. This CDR3 reads CASSKDTYNEQFF. CDR3 bases: TGCGCCAGCAGCAAGGACACCTACAATGAGCAGTTCTTC.

This sequence joins TRBV7-6 and TRBJ2-7, with D maybe TRBD2 (5 bases). V shed 0 bases and J shed 8 bases, with 17 bases lying between them. The CDR3 covers 15 residues. Per the germline V gene, CDR1 is SGHVS and CDR2 is FNYEAQ. CDR3 region: CASSLARAGEGQQYF. CDR3 bases: TGTGCCAGCAGCTTAGCGAGGGCGGGTGAAGGCCAGCAGTACTTC.

The rearrangement links TRBV7-2 to TRBJ2-3, with TRBD2 as a possible D gene (5 bases). CDR3 length equals 13 residues. Trimming took off 5 bases at V and 6 bases at J, with 12 bases between the two ends. Germline CDR1 reads SGHTA; CDR2 reads FQGNSA. In DNA form, the CDR3 reads TGTGCCAGCAGCCTCAACCGCGGGGATACGCAGTATTTT. This encodes CASSLNRGDTQYF.

To note about this clone: The sample carries other DNA sequences with the same CDR3. This chain joins TRBV5-1 and TRBJ1-1, with 7 bases that match TRBD1. Trimming at V came to 2 bases and at J to 1 base, leaving 2 bases not matched to a gene. The CDR3 spans 14 residues. The germline V gene has CDR1 SGHRS and CDR2 YFSETQ. In DNA, the CDR3 is TGCGCCAGCAGCTTACAGGGGAGGAACACTGAAGCTTTCTTT. Its protein is CASSLQGRNTEAFF.

The chain links TRBV3-1 (or the pseudogene TRBV3-2) to TRBJ1-3, with 8 positions matching TRBD1. J gave up 4 bases and V 2 bases, and 4 bases lay outside the gene matches. The CDR3 contains 15 residues. The germline V gene has CDR1 LGHDT and CDR2 YNNKEL (reference sequence). Here the CDR3 reads CASSQTGGRGNTIYF. The CDR3 nucleotides read TGTGCCAGCAGCCAAACAGGGGGTCGAGGAAACACCATATATTTT.

This clone was seen only a few times. This sequence joins TRBV11-2 and TRBJ2-7; D perhaps matches TRBD1 (5 bases). The CDR3 is 17 amino acids. Germline CDR1 is SGHAT and CDR2 is FQNNGV. The V end lost 5 bases, the J end lost 3 bases, and 23 bases lay between the germline ends. The chain's CDR3 is CASSLGGASPSLYEQYF. In nucleotides, the CDR3 is TGTGCCAGCAGCCTCGGTGGGGCTTCTCCCTCCCTCTACGAGCAGTACTTC.

The chain joins TRBV5-5 to TRBJ1-6; TRBD1 matches at 7 bases. Germline V gene data show CDR1 as SGHKS and CDR2 as YYEKEE (reference sequence). The CDR3 extends over 16 amino acids. V lost 0 bases, J lost 6 bases, and 6 bases stayed unmatched. The CDR3 here is CASSLGTGQINSPLHF. The CDR3 nucleotides read TGTGCCAGCAGCTTGGGGACGGGACAGATTAATTCACCCCTCCACTTT.